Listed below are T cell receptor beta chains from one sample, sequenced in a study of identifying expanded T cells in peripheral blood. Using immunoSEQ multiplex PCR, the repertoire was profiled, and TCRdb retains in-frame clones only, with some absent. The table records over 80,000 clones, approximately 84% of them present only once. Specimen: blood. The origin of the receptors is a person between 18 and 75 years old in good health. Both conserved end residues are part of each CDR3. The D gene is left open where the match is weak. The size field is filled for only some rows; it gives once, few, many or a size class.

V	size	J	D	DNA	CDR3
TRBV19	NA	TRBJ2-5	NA	TGTGCCAGTAGTGCGGGGTGGCAAGAGACCCAGTACTTC	CASSAGWQETQYF
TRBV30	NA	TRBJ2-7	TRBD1	TGTGCCTGGAGTGTACCCGATTTGGGGCCAGGGGGTTACGAGCAGTACTTC	CAWSVPDLGPGGYEQYF
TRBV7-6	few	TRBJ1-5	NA	TGTGCCAGCAGCTTGGTATCAGGGTTCGATCAGCCCCAGCATTTT	CASSLVSGFDQPQHF
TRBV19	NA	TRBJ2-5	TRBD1	TGTGCCAGCAGTGACCCGGGACAGCAAGAGACCCAGTACTTC	CASSDPGQQETQYF
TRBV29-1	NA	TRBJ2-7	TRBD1	TGCAGCGCGCGGGACAGGTTAGCCTACGAGCAGTACTTC	CSARDRLAYEQYF
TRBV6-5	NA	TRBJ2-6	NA	TGTGCCAGCAGGTCGGGGGGCAGTGGGGCCAACGTCCTGACTTTC	CASRSGGSGANVLTF
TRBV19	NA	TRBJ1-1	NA	TGTGCCAGTAGTAGGGGCCCGGAGACTGAAGCTTTCTTT	CASSRGPETEAFF
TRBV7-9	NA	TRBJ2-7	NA	TGTGCCAGCAGCTTAGGGACCTACGAGCAGTACTTC	CASSLGTYEQYF
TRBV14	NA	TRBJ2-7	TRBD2	TGTGCCAGCAGGCAGCGGGGGTCCCTCGAGCAGTACTTC	CASRQRGSLEQYF
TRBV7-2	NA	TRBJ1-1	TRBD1	TGTGCCAGCAGCCCAACAGGGGGAGGGGCTCCAGCTTTCTTT	CASSPTGGGAPAFF
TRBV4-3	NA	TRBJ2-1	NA	TGCGCCAGCGGAGACAGGAGGGAGGGCAATGAGCAGTTCTTC	CASGDRREGNEQFF
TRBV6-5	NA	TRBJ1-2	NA	TGTGCCAGCAGAGCTACAGGATACTATGGCTACACCTTC	CASRATGYYGYTF
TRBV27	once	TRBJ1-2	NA	TGTGCCAGCAGTTGGGGCCAGATCGGCTATGGCTACACCTTC	CASSWGQIGYGYTF
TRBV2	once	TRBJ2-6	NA	TGTGCCCGGGGCCAGGGGTTTGGGGCCAACGTCCTGACTTTC	CARGQGFGANVLTF
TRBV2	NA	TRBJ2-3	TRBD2	TGTGCCAGCAGGGAGCTAGCGGGGGGGGCAGATACGCAGTATTTT	CASRELAGGADTQYF
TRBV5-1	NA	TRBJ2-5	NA	TGCGCCAGCAGCTCCTACACAGGGCCCCAAGAGACCCAGTACTTC	CASSSYTGPQETQYF
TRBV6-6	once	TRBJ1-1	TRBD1	TGTGCCAGCAAAGGCGCCGGGACAGGCACTGAAGCTTTCTTT	CASKGAGTGTEAFF
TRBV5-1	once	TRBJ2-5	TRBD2	TGCGCCAGCAGCTCCAAAGCGGGGGGCCGGGGAGAGACCCAGTACTTC	CASSSKAGGRGETQYF
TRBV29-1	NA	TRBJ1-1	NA	TGCAGCTTGAAACAGGGAGGGAACACTGAAGCTTTCTTT	CSLKQGGNTEAFF
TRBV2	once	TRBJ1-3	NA	TGTGCCAAACGAGATCGGGTGAGCTCTGGAAACACCATATATTTT	CAKRDRVSSGNTIYF
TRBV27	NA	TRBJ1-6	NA	TGTGCCAGCAGTTCCCGGGCAGGGAGATCACCCCTCCACTTT	CASSSRAGRSPLHF
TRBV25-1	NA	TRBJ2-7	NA	TGTGCCAGCAGCTTCAGCGGGACAAGGATCTCCGGGCAGTACTTC	CASSFSGTRISGQYF
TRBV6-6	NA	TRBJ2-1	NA	TGTGCCAGCAGCCTTACCGGGACCTACAATGAGCAGTTCTTC	CASSLTGTYNEQFF
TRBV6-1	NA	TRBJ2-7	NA	TGTGCCAGCACCTCTAGCCCAAGTGGCTACGAGCAGTACTTC	CASTSSPSGYEQYF
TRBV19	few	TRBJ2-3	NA	TGTGCCACCGAGGCTGGAGATACGCAGTATTTT	CATEAGDTQYF
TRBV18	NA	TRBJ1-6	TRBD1	TGTGCCAGCTCACGGGACAGAGATAATTCACCCCTCCACTTT	CASSRDRDNSPLHF
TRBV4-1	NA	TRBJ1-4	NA	TGCGCCAGCAGCCCCCCGGGGGAAGGGAATGAAAAACTGTTTTTT	CASSPPGEGNEKLFF
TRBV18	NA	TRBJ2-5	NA	TGTGCCAGCTCACCACCAGGGCAAGAGACCCAGTACTTC	CASSPPGQETQYF
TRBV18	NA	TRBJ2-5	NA	TGTGCCAGCTCACCACCTCGTTGGGATCCCAGACAAGAGACCCAGTACTTC	CASSPPRWDPRQETQYF
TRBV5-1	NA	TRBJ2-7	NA	TGCGCCAGCAGCCTCCCGGCGAGCTCCTACGAGCAGTACTTC	CASSLPASSYEQYF
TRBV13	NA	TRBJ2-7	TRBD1	TGTGCCAGCAGCTTAGTAGGGGGACAGAGGAGCTCCTACGAGCAGTACTTC	CASSLVGGQRSSYEQYF
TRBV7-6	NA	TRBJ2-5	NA	TGTGCCAGCAGCTTATATCAGCCTTTAGACAGCTTTGGGGAGACCCAGTACTTC	CASSLYQPLDSFGETQYF
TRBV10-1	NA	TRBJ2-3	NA	TGCGCCAGCAGTGATACAGGGTCTAGCACAGATACGCAGTATTTT	CASSDTGSSTDTQYF
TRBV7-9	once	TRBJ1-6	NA	TGTGCCAGCAGCCCACGACTAGTGGGGGGGGGAGATTTTTCACCCCTCCACTTT	CASSPRLVGGGDFSPLHF
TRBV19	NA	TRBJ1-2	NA	TGTGCCAGTAGTATAGTCTCCGGGATACATGGCTACACCTTC	CASSIVSGIHGYTF
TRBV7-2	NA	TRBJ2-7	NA	TGTGCCAGCAGCTTAGCCCGCAGCAACGAGCAGTACTTC	CASSLARSNEQYF
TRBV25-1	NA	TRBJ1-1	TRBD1	TGTGCCAGCGTCCGGGGACAGTCGAACACTGAGGCTTTCTTT	CASVRGQSNTEAFF
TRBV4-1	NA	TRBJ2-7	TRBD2	TGCGCCAGCAGCGCCGGGACTAGTGTCTACGAGCAGTACTTC	CASSAGTSVYEQYF